The clone carrying this T cell receptor beta chain was picked up a small number of times. Its antigen is as yet unknown. Unstimulated Tregs (CD4+CD25+CD127-) and CD4+CD25- non-Tregs were sorted from PBMCs. The data were produced by immunoSEQ multiplex PCR, yet TCRdb's version contains in-frame clones alone and is incomplete. Of more than 75,000 clones listed, roughly 93% were seen once; the top ten hold around 0.45%. The sample comes from a study of Tregs in tolerant kidney transplant recipients. Notes on the study in general: Tolerant patients' donor-specific Tregs expanded beyond overall Tregs, suggesting antigen-driven growth.

With V trimmed by 5 bases and J by 4 bases, 4 bases remained unmatched. CDR1 and CDR2 (germline): MNHEY, SMNVEV (reference sequence). The CDR3 has 14 amino acids. The receptor's source is a human donor who received a combined kidney and bone marrow transplant. The material was CD4+ T cells from blood, obtained before the transplant. This chain joins TRBV27 and TRBJ2-1; TRBD2 agrees at 8 bases. Here the CDR3 DNA reads TGTGCCAGCAGTGAATTAGCGGGGTACAATGAGCAGTTCTTC. Amino acid sequence: CASSELAGYNEQFF.